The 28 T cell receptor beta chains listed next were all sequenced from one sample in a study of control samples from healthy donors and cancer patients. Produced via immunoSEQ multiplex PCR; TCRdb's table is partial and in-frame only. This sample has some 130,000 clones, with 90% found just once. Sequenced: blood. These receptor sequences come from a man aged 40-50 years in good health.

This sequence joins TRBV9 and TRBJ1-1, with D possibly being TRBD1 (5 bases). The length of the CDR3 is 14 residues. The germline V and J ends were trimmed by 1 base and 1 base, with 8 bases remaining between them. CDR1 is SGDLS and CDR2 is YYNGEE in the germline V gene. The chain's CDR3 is CASSVKGSNTEAFF. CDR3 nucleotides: TGTGCCAGCAGCGTAAAGGGGTCGAACACTGAAGCTTTCTTT.

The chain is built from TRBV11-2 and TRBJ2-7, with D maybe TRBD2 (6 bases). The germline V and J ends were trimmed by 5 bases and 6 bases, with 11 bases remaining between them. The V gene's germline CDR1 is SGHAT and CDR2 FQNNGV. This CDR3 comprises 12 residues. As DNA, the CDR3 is TGTGCCAGCAGCCAGGGACTTTCCGAGCAGTACTTC. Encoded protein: CASSQGLSEQYF.

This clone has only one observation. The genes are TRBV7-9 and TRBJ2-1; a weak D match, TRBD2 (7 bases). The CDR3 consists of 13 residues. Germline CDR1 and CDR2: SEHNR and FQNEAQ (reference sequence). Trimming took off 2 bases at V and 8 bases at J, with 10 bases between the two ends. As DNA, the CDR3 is TGTGCCAGCAGCTTAAGGGGGGGCGATGAGCAGTTCTTC. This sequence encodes CASSLRGGDEQFF.

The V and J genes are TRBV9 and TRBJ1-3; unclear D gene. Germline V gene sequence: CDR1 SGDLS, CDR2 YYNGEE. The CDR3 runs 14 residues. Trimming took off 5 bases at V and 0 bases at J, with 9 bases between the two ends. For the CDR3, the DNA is TGTGCCAGCAGTCGGACCGTCTCTGGAAACACCATATATTTT. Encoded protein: CASSRTVSGNTIYF.

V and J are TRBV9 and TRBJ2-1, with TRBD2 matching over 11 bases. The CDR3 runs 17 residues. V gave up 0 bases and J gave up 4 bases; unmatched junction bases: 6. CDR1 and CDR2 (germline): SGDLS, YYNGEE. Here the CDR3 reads CASSVVASGGTYNEQFF. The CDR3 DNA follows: TGTGCCAGCAGCGTAGTAGCTAGCGGGGGGACTTACAATGAGCAGTTCTTC.

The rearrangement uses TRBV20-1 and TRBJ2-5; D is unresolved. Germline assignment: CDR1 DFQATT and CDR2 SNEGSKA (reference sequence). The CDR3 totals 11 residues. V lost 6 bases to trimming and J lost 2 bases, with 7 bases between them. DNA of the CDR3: TGCAGTGCCCCGCTACAAGAGACCCAGTACTTC. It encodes CSAPLQETQYF.

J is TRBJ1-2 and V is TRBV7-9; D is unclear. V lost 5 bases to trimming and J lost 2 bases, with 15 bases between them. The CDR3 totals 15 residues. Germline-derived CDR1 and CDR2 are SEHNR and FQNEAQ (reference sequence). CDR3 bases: TGTGCCAGCAGCATGCTATCCGGGATCAACTATGGCTACACCTTC. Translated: CASSMLSGINYGYTF.

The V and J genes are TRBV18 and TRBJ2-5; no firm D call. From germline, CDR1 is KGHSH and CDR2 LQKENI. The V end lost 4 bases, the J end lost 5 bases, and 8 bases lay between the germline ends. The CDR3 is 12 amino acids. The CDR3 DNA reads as TGTGCCAGCTCACGATCCGTGGAGACCCAGTACTTC. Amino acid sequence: CASSRSVETQYF.

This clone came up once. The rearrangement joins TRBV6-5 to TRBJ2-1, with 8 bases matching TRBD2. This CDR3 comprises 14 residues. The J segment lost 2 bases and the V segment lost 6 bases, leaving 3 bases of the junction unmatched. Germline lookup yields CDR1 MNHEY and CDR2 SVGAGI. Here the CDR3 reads CASSAGGAYNEQFF. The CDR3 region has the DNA TGTGCCAGCAGCGCGGGGGGCGCCTACAATGAGCAGTTCTTC.

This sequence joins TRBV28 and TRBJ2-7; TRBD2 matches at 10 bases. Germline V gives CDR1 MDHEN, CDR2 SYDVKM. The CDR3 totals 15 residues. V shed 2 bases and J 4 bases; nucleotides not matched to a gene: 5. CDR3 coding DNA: TGTGCCAGCAGTTTACTAGCGGGGGTTTCGTACGAGCAGTACTTC. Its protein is CASSLLAGVSYEQYF.

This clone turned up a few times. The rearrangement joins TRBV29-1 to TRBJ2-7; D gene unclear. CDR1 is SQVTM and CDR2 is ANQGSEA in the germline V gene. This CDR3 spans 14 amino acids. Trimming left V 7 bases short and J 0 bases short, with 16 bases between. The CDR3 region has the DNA TGCAGCGCCGGAAGGAGTTTGAGCTCCTACGAGCAGTACTTC. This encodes CSAGRSLSSYEQYF.

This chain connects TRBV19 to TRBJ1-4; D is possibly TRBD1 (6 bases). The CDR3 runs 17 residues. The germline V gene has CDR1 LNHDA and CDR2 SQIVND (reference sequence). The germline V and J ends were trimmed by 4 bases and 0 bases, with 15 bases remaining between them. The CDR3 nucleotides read TGTGCCAGTAGTACCGGCGGGGGGCCAGCAACTAATGAAAAACTGTTTTTT. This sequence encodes CASSTGGGPATNEKLFF.

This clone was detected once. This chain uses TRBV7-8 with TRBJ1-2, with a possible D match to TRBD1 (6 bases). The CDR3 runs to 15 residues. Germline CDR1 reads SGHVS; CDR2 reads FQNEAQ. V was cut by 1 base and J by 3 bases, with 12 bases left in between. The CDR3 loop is CASSLEPGVDYGYTF. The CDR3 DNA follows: TGTGCCAGCAGCTTAGAGCCAGGGGTCGACTATGGCTACACCTTC.

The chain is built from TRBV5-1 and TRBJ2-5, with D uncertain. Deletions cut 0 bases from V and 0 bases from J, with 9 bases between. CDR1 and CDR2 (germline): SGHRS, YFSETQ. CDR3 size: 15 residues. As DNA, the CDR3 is TGCGCCAGCAGCTTGGATGGAACCCACCAAGAGACCCAGTACTTC. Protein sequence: CASSLDGTHQETQYF.

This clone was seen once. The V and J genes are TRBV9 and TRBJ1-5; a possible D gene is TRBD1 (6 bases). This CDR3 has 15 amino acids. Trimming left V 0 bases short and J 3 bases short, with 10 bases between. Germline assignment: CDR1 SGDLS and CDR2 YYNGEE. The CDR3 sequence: CASSVGGGINQPQHF. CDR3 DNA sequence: TGTGCCAGCAGCGTAGGAGGGGGGATCAATCAGCCCCAGCATTTT.

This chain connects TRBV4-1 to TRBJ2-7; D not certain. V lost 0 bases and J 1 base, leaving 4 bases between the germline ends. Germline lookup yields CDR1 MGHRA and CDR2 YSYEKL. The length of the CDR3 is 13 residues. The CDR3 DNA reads TGCGCCAGCAGCCAAGATGTTTCCTACGAGCAGTACTTC. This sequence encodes CASSQDVSYEQYF.

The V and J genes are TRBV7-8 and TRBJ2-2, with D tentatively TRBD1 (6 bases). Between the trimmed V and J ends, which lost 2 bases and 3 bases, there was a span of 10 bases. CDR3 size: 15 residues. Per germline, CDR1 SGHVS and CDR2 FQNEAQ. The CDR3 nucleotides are TGTGCCAGCAGCTTAAAACAGGGTCACACCGGGGAGCTGTTTTTT. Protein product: CASSLKQGHTGELFF.

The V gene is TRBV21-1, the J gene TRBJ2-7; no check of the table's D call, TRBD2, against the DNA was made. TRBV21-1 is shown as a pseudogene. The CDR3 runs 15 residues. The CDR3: CASSNFSGRYYEQYF. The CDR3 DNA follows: TGTGCCAGCAGCAATTTTAGCGGGAGATACTACGAGCAGTACTTC.

As DNA, the CDR3 is TGTGCCAGCAACCTGGACAGCCTTGGCTACACCTTC. It yields the protein CASNLDSLGYTF. The rearrangement uses TRBV2 and TRBJ1-2, with a weak D call TRBD1 (6 bases). V was trimmed by 7 bases and J by 7 bases, leaving 13 bases between them. This CDR3 region has 12 residues. The V gene's germline CDR1 is SNHLY and CDR2 FYNNEI.

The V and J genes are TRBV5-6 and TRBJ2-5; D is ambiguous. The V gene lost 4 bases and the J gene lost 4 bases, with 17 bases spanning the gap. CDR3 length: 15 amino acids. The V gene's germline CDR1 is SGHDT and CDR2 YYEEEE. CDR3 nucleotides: TGTGCCAGCAGCACCGGCGAATATACGGGAGAGACCCAGTACTTC. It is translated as CASSTGEYTGETQYF.

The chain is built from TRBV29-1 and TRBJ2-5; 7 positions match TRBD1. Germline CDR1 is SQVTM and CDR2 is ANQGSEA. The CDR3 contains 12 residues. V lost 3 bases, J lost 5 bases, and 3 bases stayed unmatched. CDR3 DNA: TGCAGCGTTGACAGGGGGTATGAGACCCAGTACTTC. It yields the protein CSVDRGYETQYF.

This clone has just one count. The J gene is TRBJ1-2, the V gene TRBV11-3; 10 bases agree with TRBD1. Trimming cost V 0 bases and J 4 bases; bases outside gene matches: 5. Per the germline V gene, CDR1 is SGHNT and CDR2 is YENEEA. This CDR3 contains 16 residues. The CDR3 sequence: CASSLDRDRGSYGYTF. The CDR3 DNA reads TGTGCCAGCAGCTTAGACCGGGACAGGGGAAGCTATGGCTACACCTTC.

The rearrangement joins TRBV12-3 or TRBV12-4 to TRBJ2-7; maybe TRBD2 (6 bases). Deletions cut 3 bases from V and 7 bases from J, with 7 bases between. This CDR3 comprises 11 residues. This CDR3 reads CASSFGGEQYF. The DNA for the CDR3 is TGTGCCAGCAGTTTTGGAGGGGAGCAGTACTTC.

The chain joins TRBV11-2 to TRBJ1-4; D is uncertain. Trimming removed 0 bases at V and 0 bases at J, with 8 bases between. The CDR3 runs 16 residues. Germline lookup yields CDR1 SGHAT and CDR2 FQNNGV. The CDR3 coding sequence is TGTGCCAGCAGCTTAGATGGGCAGCCAACTAATGAAAAACTGTTTTTT. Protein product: CASSLDGQPTNEKLFF.

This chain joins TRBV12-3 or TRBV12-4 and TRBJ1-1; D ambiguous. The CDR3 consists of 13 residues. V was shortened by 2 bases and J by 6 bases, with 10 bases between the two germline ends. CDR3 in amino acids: CASSLYPGAEAFF. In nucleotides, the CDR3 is TGTGCCAGCAGTTTATACCCGGGCGCTGAAGCTTTCTTT.

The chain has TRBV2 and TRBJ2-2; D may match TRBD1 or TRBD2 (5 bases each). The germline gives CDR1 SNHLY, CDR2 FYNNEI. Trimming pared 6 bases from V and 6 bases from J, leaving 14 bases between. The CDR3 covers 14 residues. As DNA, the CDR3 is TGTGCCAGCAGCCCCGGGACCCACCCCGGGGAGCTGTTTTTT. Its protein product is CASSPGTHPGELFF.

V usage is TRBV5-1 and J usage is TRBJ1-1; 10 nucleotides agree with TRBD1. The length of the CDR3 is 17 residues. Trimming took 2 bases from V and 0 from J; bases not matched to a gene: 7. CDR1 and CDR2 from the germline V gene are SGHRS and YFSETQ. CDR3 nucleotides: TGCGCCAGCAGCTTTCTGACAGGGGGCTTGATGAACACTGAAGCTTTCTTT. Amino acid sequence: CASSFLTGGLMNTEAFF.

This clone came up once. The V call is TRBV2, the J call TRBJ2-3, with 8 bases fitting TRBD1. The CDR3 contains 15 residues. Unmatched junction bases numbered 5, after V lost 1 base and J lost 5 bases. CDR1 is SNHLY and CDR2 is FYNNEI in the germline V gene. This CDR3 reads CASSEGYRGVDTQYF. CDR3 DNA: TGTGCCAGCAGTGAAGGGTACAGGGGGGTAGATACGCAGTATTTT.